The rows below give T cell receptor beta chains drawn from one sample of a study of early T cells in non-severe SARS-CoV-2 infection. MiXCR, applied by TCRdb to the 5' RACE reads, yields one record per CDR3 protein. The sample includes about 80,000 distinct CDR3 sequences, around 12% of them seen just once. Sequenced material: whole blood, taken at baseline. These TCRs come from an adult who was a healthcare worker with PCR-confirmed SARS-CoV-2 infection or an uninfected control (not recorded which). The donor label of this sample is uncertain. CDR3s leave out the opening cysteine and the closing phenylalanine or tryptophan.

v_call,j_call,cdr3_aa
TRBV20-1,TRBJ2-4,SASFPGGTKNIQY
TRBV7-2,TRBJ2-3,ASSLGWTSTDTQY
TRBV10-2,TRBJ2-6,ASREYSGANVLT
TRBV29-1,TRBJ2-7,SVGGQGGPLY
TRBV4-1,TRBJ2-7,ASSQVNLVSSYEQY
TRBV4-3,TRBJ1-3,ASSQDLGNTIY
TRBV6-4,TRBJ2-3,ASSDSWAKEKRTDTQY
TRBV20-1,TRBJ2-7,SAAPGLADYEQY
TRBV12-3/TRBV12-4,TRBJ2-5,ASSLRVELRGTQY
TRBV13,TRBJ2-1,ASTLEGGSINEQF
TRBV25-1,TRBJ2-5,ASSEITGTAQETQY
TRBV6-6,TRBJ1-2,ASVPGANYGYT
TRBV19,TRBJ2-3,ASSSPGTAVQY
TRBV10-2,TRBJ2-1,ASSMPGKYNEQF
TRBV3-1,TRBJ2-1,ASSQRGVNEQF
TRBV9,TRBJ2-1,ASSPHQRVAGGNEQF
TRBV29-1,TRBJ2-1,SARGSSYNEQF
TRBV7-8,TRBJ2-1,ASSSKRDSYNEQF
TRBV20-1,TRBJ2-7,SAKTGIAYEQY
TRBV6-6,TRBJ1-6,ASRTTGGESPLH
TRBV7-2,TRBJ2-7,ASSPELGSEQY
TRBV7-2,TRBJ2-7,ASSLGRTSGTKQY
TRBV2,TRBJ2-1,ASSVRGQGE
TRBV2,TRBJ2-2,ASSPGGLSTGELF
TRBV7-2,TRBJ2-5,ASSIGLAEETQY
TRBV12-3/TRBV12-4,TRBJ2-1,ASSFGTLAGGEQF
TRBV9,TRBJ1-4,ASSPGHGNEKLF
TRBV7-2,TRBJ2-1,ASSLIWEGDNEQF
TRBV19,TRBJ1-5,ASTGYSNQPQH
TRBV11-2,TRBJ2-2,ASSMEGRNTGELF
TRBV7-9,TRBJ2-3,ASSSSGRTDTQY
TRBV19,TRBJ1-2,ASSMTDSYGYT
TRBV6-5,TRBJ1-1,ASSPTVNTEAF
TRBV20-1,TRBJ2-2,SGRDRSNTGELF
TRBV6-4,TRBJ2-3,VSSLRAGEADTQY
TRBV30,TRBJ2-1,AWSLGFDYNEQF
TRBV9,TRBJ1-5,ASSVGQSNQPQH
TRBV4-1,TRBJ2-3,ASSQVILAGGPDTQY
TRBV7-2,TRBJ2-5,ASSLAMGLETQY
TRBV19,TRBJ2-1,ASSIEITLRGRSGEQF
TRBV5-1,TRBJ1-1,ASSIQTANTEAF
TRBV28,TRBJ1-4,ASSSPTGAGNEKLF